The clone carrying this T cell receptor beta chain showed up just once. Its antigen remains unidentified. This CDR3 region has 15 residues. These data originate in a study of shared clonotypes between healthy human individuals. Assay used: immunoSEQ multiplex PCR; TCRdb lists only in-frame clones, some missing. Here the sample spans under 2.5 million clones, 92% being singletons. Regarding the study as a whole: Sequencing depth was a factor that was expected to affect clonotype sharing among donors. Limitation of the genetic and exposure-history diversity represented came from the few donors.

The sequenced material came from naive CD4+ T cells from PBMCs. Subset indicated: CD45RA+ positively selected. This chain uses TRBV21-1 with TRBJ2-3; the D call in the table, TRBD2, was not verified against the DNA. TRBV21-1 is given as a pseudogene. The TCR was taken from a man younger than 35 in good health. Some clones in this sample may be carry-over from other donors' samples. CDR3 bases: TGTGCCAGCACCCGCTGGGGCGGGATTACTGATACGCAGTATTTT. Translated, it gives CASTRWGGITDTQYF.